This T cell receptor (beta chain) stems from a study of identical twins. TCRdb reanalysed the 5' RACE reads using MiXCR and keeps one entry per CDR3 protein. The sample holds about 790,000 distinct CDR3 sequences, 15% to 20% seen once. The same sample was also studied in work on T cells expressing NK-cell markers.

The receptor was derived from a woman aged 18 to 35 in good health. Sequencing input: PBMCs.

In DNA, the CDR3 is TGTGCCAGCAGTTACACCTCTAGCACAGATACGCAGTATTTT. It translates to CASSYTSSTDTQYF. The rearrangement links TRBV6-5 to TRBJ2-3; no clear D gene. The V and J ends lost 2 bases and 0 bases respectively, with 6 bases between them. The CDR3 contains 14 residues. The germline V gene encodes CDR1 MNHEY and CDR2 SVGAGI.